This TCR beta chain was identified in a study of blood T cell repertoires in COVID-19. Study as a whole: In each case, the material was cDNA or gDNA derived from T cells, B-cell-depleted T cells, or PBMCs.

Authors' analysis steps: By means of reference gene primer amplification, nucleated cell counts were estimated. TCRdb keeps only in-frame clones here, not all; method: immunoSEQ multiplex PCR. V, J and clone size are those of that table, while D and trimming were read from the DNA. The sample records 400,000 to 500,000 clones, around nine tenths being singletons. V lost 2 bases and J lost 5, with 10 bases in between. The CDR3 consists of 13 residues. The germline V gene has CDR1 LNHNV and CDR2 YYDKDF (reference sequence). Cohorts were based on clinical histories the participants reported. Exposed participants encountered a COVID-19 case during the 2 weeks preceding study entry.

Sequenced sample: PBMCs or T cells enriched from blood (not recorded which). The source of this sequence is a woman under 30 who had been exposed to COVID-19. This sequence joins TRBV15 and TRBJ2-7; D not resolved. This chain's CDR3 is CATSRSRHHEQYF. The DNA of the CDR3 is TGTGCCACCAGCAGATCCAGACACCACGAGCAGTACTTC.